This TCR beta chain was recorded in a study of cytomegalovirus exposure and HLA in healthy donors. The CDR3 contains 12 residues. Germline CDR1 and CDR2: SGHRS and YFSETQ. Trimming took 4 bases from V and 10 from J; bases not matched to a gene: 7. The PCR used 60 Vbeta and 13 Jbeta primers. TCRdb's copy holds only in-frame clones and misses some; the assay was immunoSEQ multiplex PCR. Altogether 75,000 to 90,000 clones are present, 85% being singletons, with the ten largest covering 6% to 7.5%. The rearrangement joins TRBV5-1 to TRBJ2-7, with 8 bases identical to TRBD1. Sequences were obtained from PBMCs. This sequence was found in a man aged 35 to 55 in good health and CMV-seropositive. The CDR3 nucleotides are TGCGCCAGCAGCCCCAGGGGGCGTGACCAGTACTTC. Translating gives CASSPRGRDQYF.